A single sample gave rise to the 26 T cell receptor beta chains below, sequenced in a study of shared clonotypes between healthy human individuals. CD8 cells classed as naive were CD45RO-negative and positively selected for CCR7, excluding terminally differentiated effector memory CD45RA+ cells. The table came from immunoSEQ multiplex PCR; TCRdb's copy has only in-frame clones and leaves some out. The table lists approximately 1.9 million clones, approximately 92% of them singletons. The source material was naive CD8+ T cells from PBMCs. These receptors were obtained from a man between 18 and 29 years old in good health. Some clones in this sample may be carry-over from other donors' samples.

The J gene is TRBJ2-7, the V gene TRBV13, with 7 bases that match TRBD1. Germline lookup yields CDR1 PRHDT and CDR2 FYEKMQ (reference sequence). This CDR3 is built from 16 residues. The J segment lost 4 bases and the V segment lost 5 bases, leaving 14 bases of the junction unmatched. The CDR3 sequence: CASSERTGLRLYEQYF. The CDR3 DNA is TGTGCCAGCAGCGAGAGGACAGGCCTTCGACTATACGAGCAGTACTTC.

The V call is TRBV29-1, the J call TRBJ2-3; 12 bases align to TRBD1. Trimming cost V 4 bases and J 6 bases; bases outside gene matches: 17. The CDR3 runs 18 residues. Germline V lookup: CDR1 SQVTM, CDR2 ANQGSEA. The chain's CDR3 is CSVVGTGGFKGGSDTQYF. The CDR3 DNA is TGCAGCGTTGTTGGGACAGGGGGCTTTAAGGGCGGATCCGATACGCAGTATTTT.

The chain recombines TRBV10-1 with TRBJ2-1; D gene uncertain. V lost 5 bases, J lost 4 bases, and 9 bases lay in between. Germline V CDR1 and CDR2: WNHNN, SYGVQD (reference sequence). The CDR3 is 13 residues long. In nucleotides, the CDR3 is TGCGCCAGCAGTTTGTCCACATACAATGAGCAGTTCTTC. It encodes CASSLSTYNEQFF.

The rearrangement uses TRBV6-6 and TRBJ2-7; TRBD1 matches at 7 bases. Germline CDR1 is MNHNY and CDR2 is SVGAGI (reference sequence). Trimming at V came to 2 bases and at J to 6 bases, leaving 13 bases not matched to a gene. There are 16 residues in the CDR3. CDR3 in amino acids: CASSYPGVGTEGEQYF. The CDR3 DNA follows: TGTGCCAGCAGTTACCCCGGGGTTGGGACAGAGGGCGAGCAGTACTTC.

The chain is built from TRBV7-6 and TRBJ1-5; D ambiguous. Looked up from germline, CDR1 is SGHVS and CDR2 is FNYEAQ. There are 14 residues in the CDR3. Trimming took off 5 bases at V and 8 bases at J, with 16 bases between the two ends. CDR3 loop: CASSLAPREEPQHF. DNA of the CDR3: TGTGCCAGCAGCCTCGCGCCCCGGGAGGAGCCCCAGCATTTT.

Concerning this clone itself: The sample carries other DNA sequences with the same CDR3. This sequence joins TRBV27 and TRBJ2-7; D may be TRBD2 (6 bases). The CDR3 length is 14 residues. V was pared by 3 bases and J by 3 bases, with 12 bases between. Per the germline V gene, CDR1 is MNHEY and CDR2 is SMNVEV (reference sequence). Written as DNA, the CDR3 is TGTGCCAGCAGTTTGCGGGACGGCAACTACGAGCAGTACTTC. It is translated as CASSLRDGNYEQYF.

The gene calls are TRBV27 and TRBJ1-1; no firm D call. V lost 10 bases and J lost 1, with 13 bases in between. The CDR3 spans 13 residues. Germline CDR1 MNHEY, CDR2 SMNVEV (reference sequence). CDR3 amino acids: CATRVHPNTEAFF. CDR3 DNA sequence: TGTGCCACCCGGGTACACCCGAACACTGAAGCTTTCTTT.

The chain couples TRBV28 to TRBJ1-5, with 8 bases matching TRBD1. V lost 2 bases to trimming and J lost 5 bases; unmatched junction nucleotides: 5. The CDR3 is 15 amino acids. The germline V gene encodes CDR1 MDHEN and CDR2 SYDVKM. CDR3 sequence: CASSLVNRGDQPQHF. The CDR3, as DNA: TGTGCCAGCAGTTTAGTTAACAGGGGGGATCAGCCCCAGCATTTT. The variable domain in full, with the rest retrieved from reference TRBV28 and TRBJ1-5, is DVKVTQSSRYLVKRTGEKVFLECVQDMDHENMFWYRQDPGLGLRLIYFSYDVKMKEKGDIPEGYSVSREKKERFSLILESASTNQTSMYLCASSLVNRGDQPQHFGDGTRLSIL.

This clone was seen a single time. The V gene is TRBV4-3, the J gene TRBJ2-7; D uncertain. CDR1 is LGHNA, CDR2 YSLEER, per germline. The CDR3 length is 16 residues. V was cut by 0 bases and J by 1 base, with 13 bases left in between. The CDR3 region is CASSQEAYSPSYEQYF. The CDR3 coding sequence is TGCGCCAGCAGCCAAGAGGCCTACAGCCCGTCCTACGAGCAGTACTTC.

A remark on this clone: This sample includes further DNA sequences coding for the same CDR3. The rearrangement joins TRBV7-9 to TRBJ2-5, with unresolved D. Deletions cut 1 base from V and 7 bases from J, with 4 bases between. The germline CDR1 and CDR2 sequences are SEHNR and FQNEAQ (reference sequence). The CDR3 runs to 11 residues. In nucleotides, the CDR3 is TGTGCCAGCAGCTTAGAGGGGACCCAGTACTTC. Translating gives CASSLEGTQYF.

About this clone: The sample holds other DNA sequences that translate to the same CDR3. This chain connects TRBV27 to TRBJ1-1; D remains ambiguous. The length of the CDR3 is 11 residues. V shed 4 bases and J shed 2 bases, with 2 bases lying between them. The germline V gene has CDR1 MNHEY and CDR2 SMNVEV (reference sequence). The CDR3 region has the DNA TGTGCCAGCAGTTCTAACACTGAAGCTTTCTTT. This translates into CASSSNTEAFF.

This sequence joins TRBV27 and TRBJ2-7; a weak D match, TRBD1 (6 bases). The V gene's germline CDR1 is MNHEY and CDR2 SMNVEV (reference sequence). This CDR3 is 15 amino acids long. Trimming took 4 bases from V and 2 from J, leaving 15 bases between them. CDR3 coding DNA: TGTGCCAGCAGTTCCCCGAGACAGGCTACCTACGAGCAGTACTTC. Amino acid sequence: CASSSPRQATYEQYF.

The chain couples TRBV21-1 to TRBJ2-2; the table assigns TRBD2, which was not confirmed against the DNA. TRBV21-1 is flagged as a pseudogene. The CDR3 sequence is 16 residues long. The CDR3 DNA reads as TGTGCCAGCAGCAAAGCCCCGATTAGCGGGGGGAGGATGGTGTTTTTT. Residues: CASSKAPISGGRMVFF.

The rearrangement links TRBV6-5 to TRBJ2-7, with TRBD1 as a possible D gene (6 bases). Germline CDR1 MNHEY, CDR2 SVGAGI. This CDR3 has 15 residues. With 2 bases removed from V and 0 bases from J, the gap between germline ends came to 11 bases. CDR3 protein: CASSYLDSNSYEQYF. DNA of the CDR3: TGTGCCAGCAGTTACCTGGACAGTAACTCCTACGAGCAGTACTTC.

Remarks on this clone: The sample has other DNA sequences that encode this CDR3 too. The chain couples TRBV28 to TRBJ2-7; D possibly matches TRBD1 or TRBD2 (5 bases each). Trimming stripped 2 bases from V and 3 bases from J, with 11 bases between. Germline V gene lookup returns CDR1 MDHEN and CDR2 SYDVKM. The CDR3 contains 14 residues. CDR3 region: CASSLRDGLYEQYF. The DNA of the CDR3 is TGTGCCAGCAGTTTACGGGACGGGCTCTACGAGCAGTACTTC.

The chain combines TRBV19 with TRBJ2-7, with TRBD2 matching over 10 bases. The CDR3 covers 14 residues. In germline, CDR1 is LNHDA, CDR2 SQIVND (reference sequence). Trimming cost V 7 bases and J 6 bases; bases outside gene matches: 9. CDR3 bases: TGTGCCAGTAAGTGGCTAGCGGGAGAGTGCGAGCAGTACTTC. Translated: CASKWLAGECEQYF.

The chain uses TRBV25-1 and TRBJ1-5; D is unclear. The CDR3 extends over 10 amino acids. Trimming cost V 5 bases and J 8 bases, with 4 bases left between them. Per the germline V gene, CDR1 is MGHDK and CDR2 is SYGVNS. The CDR3 DNA is TGTGCCAGCAGTAAGGAGCCCCAGCATTTT. Amino acid sequence: CASSKEPQHF.

The rearrangement links TRBV7-9 to TRBJ2-1; D uncertain. Germline loops: CDR1 SEHNR, CDR2 FQNEAQ (reference sequence). The CDR3 runs to 16 residues. Trimming cost V 1 base and J 5 bases, with 15 bases left between them. The CDR3, as DNA: TGTGCCAGCAGCTTAGAGGGTAACAGACTTGACAATGAGCAGTTCTTC. It specifies CASSLEGNRLDNEQFF.

This clone was seen once. The sample has other DNA sequences that encode this CDR3 too. CDR3: CASSFTGGSYEQYF. The CDR3 DNA reads TGTGCCAGCAGTTTTACGGGAGGGTCCTACGAGCAGTACTTC. The chain combines TRBV28 with TRBJ2-7, with TRBD2 identical over 8 bases. Germline assignment: CDR1 MDHEN and CDR2 SYDVKM. With 3 bases clipped from V and 1 base from J, the junction kept 2 bases outside the gene matches. There are 14 residues in the CDR3.

This rearrangement joins TRBV30 to TRBJ2-7; maybe TRBD2 (6 bases). The length of the CDR3 is 15 residues. V lost 5 bases, J lost 0 bases, and 17 bases lay in between. The germline CDR1 and CDR2 sequences are GTSNPN and SVGIG (reference sequence). CDR3 nucleotide sequence: TGTGCCTGGGCCGGGGCTAGCGACAGCTCCTACGAGCAGTACTTC. This codes for CAWAGASDSSYEQYF.

This chain links TRBV4-3 with TRBJ2-7; 12 bases agree with TRBD2. Germline CDR1 reads LGHNA; CDR2 reads YSLEER. This CDR3 region has 18 residues. V shed 0 bases and J 1 base; nucleotides not matched to a gene: 7. Here the CDR3 DNA reads TGCGCCAGCAGCCAAGATTATCGGACTAGCGGGATTTCCTACGAGCAGTACTTC. Translated, it gives CASSQDYRTSGISYEQYF.

This rearrangement joins TRBV15 to TRBJ2-7; maybe TRBD2 (7 bases). Trimming removed 6 bases at V and 5 bases at J, with 14 bases between. The CDR3 extends over 13 amino acids. From germline, CDR1 is LNHNV and CDR2 YYDKDF (reference sequence). CDR3 region: CATRGGGLNEQYF. In nucleotides, the CDR3 is TGTGCCACCAGGGGCGGGGGCCTCAACGAGCAGTACTTC. Filled out from reference TRBV15 and TRBJ2-7, the complete variable domain reads DAMVIQNPRYQVTQFGKPVTLSCSQTLNHNVMYWYQQKSSQAPKLLFHYYDKDFNNEADTPDNFQSRRPNTSFCFLDIRSPGLGDTAMYLCATRGGGLNEQYFGPGTRLTVT.

The V gene is TRBV18, the J gene TRBJ1-4, with TRBD1 matching 12 bases. Trimming cost V 9 bases and J 4 bases; bases outside gene matches: 18. This CDR3 contains 19 residues. In germline, CDR1 is KGHSH, CDR2 LQKENI. CDR3 coding DNA: TGTGCCAGTTACATTCGGCCGGGACAGGGGGCAAGTGGTAATGAAAAACTGTTTTTT. The encoded protein is CASYIRPGQGASGNEKLFF.

This clone was observed a handful of times. This chain uses TRBV5-6 with TRBJ1-5, with a weak D call TRBD1 (6 bases). The CDR3 loop spans 14 amino acids. The V gene's germline CDR1 is SGHDT and CDR2 YYEEEE. Trimming took off 3 bases at V and 4 bases at J, with 11 bases between the two ends. CDR3 sequence: CASSSLGGNQPQHF. DNA of the CDR3: TGTGCCAGCAGCTCTCTAGGGGGGAATCAGCCCCAGCATTTT. Full variable domain (missing parts from reference TRBV5-6 and TRBJ1-5): DAGVTQSPTHLIKTRGQQVTLRCSPKSGHDTVSWYQQALGQGPQFIFQYYEEEERQRGNFPDRFSGHQFPNYSSELNVNALLLGDSALYLCASSSLGGNQPQHFGDGTRLSIL.

This clone was seen a handful of times. The V gene is TRBV27, the J gene TRBJ2-1, with 12 bases fitting TRBD2. The CDR3 is 16 residues long. Germline CDR1 reads MNHEY; CDR2 reads SMNVEV (reference sequence). The trim removed 8 bases at V and 7 bases at J, leaving 12 bases unmatched. CDR3 sequence reads: CASGDLITSGRNEQFF. CDR3 bases: TGTGCCAGCGGGGACCTCATTACTAGCGGGAGGAATGAGCAGTTCTTC.

The chain employs TRBV5-4 and TRBJ2-7, with 9 bases fitting TRBD1. V trimming: 10 bases; J trimming: 2 bases; junction bases outside the gene matches: 4. Germline CDR1 and CDR2: SGHNT and YYREEE (reference sequence). The CDR3 is 12 amino acids. The CDR3 here is CAGGTGPYEQYF. The CDR3 DNA follows: TGTGCCGGGGGGACAGGGCCCTACGAGCAGTACTTC.